This entry concerns a single TCR beta chain. The data originate from a study of blood T cell repertoires in COVID-19. Across the whole study: The United States, Italy and Spain were the sources of the acute and convalescent COVID-19 samples. PBMCs, B-cell-depleted T cells, or T cells provided the cDNA or gDNA that made up the material.

The germline CDR1 and CDR2 sequences are SGHAT and FQNNGV. The V and J ends lost 5 bases and 6 bases respectively, with 14 bases between them. This CDR3 comprises 15 residues. In the original analysis: Using reference gene primer amplification, nucleated cell counts were estimated. The method was immunoSEQ multiplex PCR; TCRdb's version includes in-frame clones alone and lacks a portion of them. V and J calls and clone size are copied from that table; D and trimming were computed from the DNA. The data contain almost 95,000 clones, roughly 72% of them seen just once; the ten biggest clones take up roughly 25%.

The chain combines TRBV11-2 with TRBJ1-6, with D hard to call. The sample comprised peripheral blood. The source is a woman aged 55-75 years in a cohort sampled during active or convalescent COVID-19. The CDR3 region is CASSVRGLVNSPLHF. The CDR3 coding sequence is TGTGCCAGCAGCGTTAGAGGGCTGGTTAATTCACCCCTCCACTTT.